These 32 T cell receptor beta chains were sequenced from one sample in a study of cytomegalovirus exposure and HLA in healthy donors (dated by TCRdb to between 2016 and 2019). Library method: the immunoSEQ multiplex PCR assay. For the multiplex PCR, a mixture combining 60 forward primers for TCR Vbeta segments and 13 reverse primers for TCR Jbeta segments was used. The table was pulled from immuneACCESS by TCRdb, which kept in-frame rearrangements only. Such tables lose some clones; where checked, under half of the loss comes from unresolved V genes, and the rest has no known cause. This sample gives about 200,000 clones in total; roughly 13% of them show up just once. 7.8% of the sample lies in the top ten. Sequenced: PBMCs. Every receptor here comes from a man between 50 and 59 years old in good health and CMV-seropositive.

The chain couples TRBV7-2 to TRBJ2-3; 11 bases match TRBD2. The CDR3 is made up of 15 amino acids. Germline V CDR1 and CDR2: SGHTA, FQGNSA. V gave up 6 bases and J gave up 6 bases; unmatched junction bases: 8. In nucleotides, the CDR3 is TGTGCCAGCAGTTTTAGCGGGGGGGCTGGTGATACGCAGTATTTT. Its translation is CASSFSGGAGDTQYF.

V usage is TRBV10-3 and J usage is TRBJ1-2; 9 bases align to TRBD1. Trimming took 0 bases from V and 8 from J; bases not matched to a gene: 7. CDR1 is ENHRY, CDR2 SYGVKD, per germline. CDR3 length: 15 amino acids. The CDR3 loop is CAISESRDREDGYTF. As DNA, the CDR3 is TGTGCCATCAGTGAGTCCAGGGACAGGGAAGACGGCTACACCTTC.

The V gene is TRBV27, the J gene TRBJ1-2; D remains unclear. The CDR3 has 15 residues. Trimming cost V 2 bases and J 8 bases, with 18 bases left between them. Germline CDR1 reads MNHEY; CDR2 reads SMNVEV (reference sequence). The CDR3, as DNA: TGTGCCAGCAGTTTACAGCAGACCCCGGACTTCGGCTACACCTTC. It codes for CASSLQQTPDFGYTF.

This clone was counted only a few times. DNA for the CDR3: TGCGCCAGCAGCCAAACGGCAGGTTCCTACGAGCAGTACGTC. Translated: CASSQTAGSYEQYV. The J gene is TRBJ2-7, the V gene TRBV4-1; D gene unclear. Per germline, CDR1 MGHRA and CDR2 YSYEKL. Trimming left V 2 bases short and J 1 base short, with 9 bases between. The CDR3 is 14 amino acids.

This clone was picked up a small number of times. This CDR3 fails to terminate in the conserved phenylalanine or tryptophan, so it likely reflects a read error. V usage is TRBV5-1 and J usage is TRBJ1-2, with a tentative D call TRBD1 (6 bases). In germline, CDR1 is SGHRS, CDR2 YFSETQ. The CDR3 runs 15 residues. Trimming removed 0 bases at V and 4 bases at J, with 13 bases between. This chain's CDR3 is CASSLDSDRLYGYTL. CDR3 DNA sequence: TGCGCCAGCAGCTTGGACTCGGACAGACTCTATGGCTACACCCTC.

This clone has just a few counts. CDR3 sequence (DNA): TGTGCCAGCAGCTTTTCGGATAGCGGGGGCAATGAGCAGTTCTTC. Translated: CASSFSDSGGNEQFF. This rearrangement joins TRBV7-2 to TRBJ2-1, with 9 bases lining up with TRBD2. Trimming at V came to 3 bases and at J to 6 bases, leaving 6 bases not matched to a gene. Germline V gene lookup returns CDR1 SGHTA and CDR2 FQGNSA. The CDR3 contains 15 residues. The whole variable domain, remainder taken from reference TRBV7-2 and TRBJ2-1, is GAGVSQSPSNKVTEKGKDVELRCDPISGHTALYWYRQSLGQGLEFLIYFQGNSAPDKSGLPSDRFSAERTGGSVSTLTIQRTQQEDSAVYLCASSFSDSGGNEQFFGPGTRLTVL.

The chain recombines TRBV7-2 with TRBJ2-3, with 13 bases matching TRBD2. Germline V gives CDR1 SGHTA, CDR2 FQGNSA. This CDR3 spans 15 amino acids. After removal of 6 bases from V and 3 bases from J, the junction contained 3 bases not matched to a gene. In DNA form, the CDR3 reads TGTGCCAGCAGTACGGGACTAGCGGGGACAGATACGCAGTATTTT. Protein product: CASSTGLAGTDTQYF.

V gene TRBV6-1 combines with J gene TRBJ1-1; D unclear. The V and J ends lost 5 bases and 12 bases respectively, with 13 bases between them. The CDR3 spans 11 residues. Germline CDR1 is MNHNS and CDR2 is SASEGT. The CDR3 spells CASSQQLETFF. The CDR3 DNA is TGTGCCAGCAGTCAACAGTTAGAAACTTTCTTT.

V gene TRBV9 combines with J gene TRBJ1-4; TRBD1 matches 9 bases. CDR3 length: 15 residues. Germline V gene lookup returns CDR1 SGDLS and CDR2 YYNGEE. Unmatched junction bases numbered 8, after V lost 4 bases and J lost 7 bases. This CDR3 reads CASSSTGGDGEKLFF. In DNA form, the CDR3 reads TGTGCCAGCAGCTCAACAGGGGGCGACGGTGAAAAACTGTTTTTT. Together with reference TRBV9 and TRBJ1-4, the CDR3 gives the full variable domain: DSGVTQTPKHLITATGQRVTLRCSPRSGDLSVYWYQQSLDQGLQFLIQYYNGEERAKGNILERFSAQQFPDLHSELNLSSLELGDSALYFCASSSTGGDGEKLFFGSGTQLSVL.

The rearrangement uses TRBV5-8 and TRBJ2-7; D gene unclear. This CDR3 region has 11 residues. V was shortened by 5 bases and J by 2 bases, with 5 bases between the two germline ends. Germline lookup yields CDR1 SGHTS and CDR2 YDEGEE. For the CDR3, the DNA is TGTGCCAGCAGTAATGCCTACGAGCAGTACTTC. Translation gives CASSNAYEQYF. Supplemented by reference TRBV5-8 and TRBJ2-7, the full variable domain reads EAGVTQSPTHLIKTRGQQATLRCSPISGHTSVYWYQQALGLGLQFLLWYDEGEERNRGNFPPRFSGRQFPNYSSELNVNALELEDSALYLCASSNAYEQYFGPGTRLTVT.

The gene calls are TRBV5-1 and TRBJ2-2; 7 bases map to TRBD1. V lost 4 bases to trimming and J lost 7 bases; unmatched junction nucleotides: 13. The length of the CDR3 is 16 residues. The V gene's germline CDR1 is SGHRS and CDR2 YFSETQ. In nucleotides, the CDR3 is TGCGCCAGCAGCCAGACCGTCGACAGGGCTTTCGGGGAGCTGTTTTTT. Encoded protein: CASSQTVDRAFGELFF.

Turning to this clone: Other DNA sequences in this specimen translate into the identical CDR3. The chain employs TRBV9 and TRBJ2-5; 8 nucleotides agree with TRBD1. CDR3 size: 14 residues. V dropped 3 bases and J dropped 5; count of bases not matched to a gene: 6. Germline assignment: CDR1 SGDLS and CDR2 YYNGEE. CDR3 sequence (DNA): TGTGCCAGCAGCGCTGGACAGGGTAGGGAGACCCAGTACTTC. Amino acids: CASSAGQGRETQYF.

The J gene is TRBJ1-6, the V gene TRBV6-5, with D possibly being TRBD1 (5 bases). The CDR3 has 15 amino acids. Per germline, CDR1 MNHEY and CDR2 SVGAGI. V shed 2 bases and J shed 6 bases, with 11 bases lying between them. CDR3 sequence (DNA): TGTGCCAGCAGTTACCGAGGACAAGTTAATTCACCCCTCCACTTT. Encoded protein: CASSYRGQVNSPLHF.

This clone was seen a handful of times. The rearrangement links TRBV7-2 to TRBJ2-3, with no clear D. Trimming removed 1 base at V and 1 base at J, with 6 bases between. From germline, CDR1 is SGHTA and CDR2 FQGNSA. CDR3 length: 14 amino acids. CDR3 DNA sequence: TGTGCCAGCAGCTTAGTTTCGGGCACAGATACGCAGTATTTT. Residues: CASSLVSGTDTQYF.

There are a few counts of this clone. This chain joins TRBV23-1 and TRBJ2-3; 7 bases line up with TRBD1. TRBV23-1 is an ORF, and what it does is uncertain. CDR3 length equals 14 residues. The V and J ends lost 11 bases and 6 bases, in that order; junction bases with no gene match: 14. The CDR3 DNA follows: TGCGCCGCTACTCGTCCAGGGGGATCTGATACGCAGTATTTT. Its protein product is CAATRPGGSDTQYF.

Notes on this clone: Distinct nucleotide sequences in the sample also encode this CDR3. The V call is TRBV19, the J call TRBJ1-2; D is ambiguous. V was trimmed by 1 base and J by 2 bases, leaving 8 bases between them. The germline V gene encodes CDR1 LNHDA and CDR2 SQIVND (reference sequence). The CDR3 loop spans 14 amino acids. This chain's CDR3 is CASSIGGGNYGYTF. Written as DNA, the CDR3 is TGTGCCAGTAGTATAGGTGGAGGGAACTATGGCTACACCTTC.

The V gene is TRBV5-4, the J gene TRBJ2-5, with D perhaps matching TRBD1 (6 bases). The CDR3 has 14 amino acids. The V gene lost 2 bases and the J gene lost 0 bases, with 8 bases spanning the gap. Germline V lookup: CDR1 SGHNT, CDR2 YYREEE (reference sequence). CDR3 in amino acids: CASSFGQHQETQYF. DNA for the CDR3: TGTGCCAGCAGCTTCGGACAGCACCAAGAGACCCAGTACTTC.

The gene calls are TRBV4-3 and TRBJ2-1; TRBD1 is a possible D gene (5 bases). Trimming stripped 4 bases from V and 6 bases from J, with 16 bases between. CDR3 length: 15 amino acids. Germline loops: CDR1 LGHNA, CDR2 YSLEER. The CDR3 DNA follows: TGCGCCAGCAGCCTGACGTCGGACCAGGGCAATGAGCAGTTCTTC. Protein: CASSLTSDQGNEQFF.

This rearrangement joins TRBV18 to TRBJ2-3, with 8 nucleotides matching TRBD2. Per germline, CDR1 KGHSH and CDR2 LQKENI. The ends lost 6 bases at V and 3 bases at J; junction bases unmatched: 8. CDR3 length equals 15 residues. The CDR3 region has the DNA TGTGCCAGCTCCCGGGGGGGCCGTACGACAGATACGCAGTATTTT. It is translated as CASSRGGRTTDTQYF.

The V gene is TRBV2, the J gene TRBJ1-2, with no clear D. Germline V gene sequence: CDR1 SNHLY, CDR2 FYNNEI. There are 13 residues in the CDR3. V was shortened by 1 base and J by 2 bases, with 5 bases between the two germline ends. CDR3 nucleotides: TGTGCCAGCAGTGAAGGCAGGAACTATGGCTACACCTTC. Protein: CASSEGRNYGYTF.

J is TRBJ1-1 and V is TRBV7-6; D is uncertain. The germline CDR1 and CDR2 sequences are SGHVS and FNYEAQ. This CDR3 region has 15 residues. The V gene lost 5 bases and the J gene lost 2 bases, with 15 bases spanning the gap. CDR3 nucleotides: TGTGCCAGCAGCCCCTATGGAGGCTTCAACACTGAAGCTTTCTTT. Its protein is CASSPYGGFNTEAFF.

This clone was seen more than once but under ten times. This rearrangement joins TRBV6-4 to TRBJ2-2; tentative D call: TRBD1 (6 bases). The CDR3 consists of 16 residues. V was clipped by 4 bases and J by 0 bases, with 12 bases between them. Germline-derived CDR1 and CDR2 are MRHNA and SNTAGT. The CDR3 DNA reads TGTGCCAGCAGTGCTCAGGGGCGGGCGAACACCGGGGAGCTGTTTTTT. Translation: CASSAQGRANTGELFF.

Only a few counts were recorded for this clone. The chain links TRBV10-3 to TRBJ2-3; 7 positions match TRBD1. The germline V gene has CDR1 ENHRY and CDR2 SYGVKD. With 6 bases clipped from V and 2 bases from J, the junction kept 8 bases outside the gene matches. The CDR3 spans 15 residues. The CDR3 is CAIRKLGQSTDTQYF. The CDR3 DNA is TGTGCCATCAGGAAGTTGGGACAGTCCACAGATACGCAGTATTTT.

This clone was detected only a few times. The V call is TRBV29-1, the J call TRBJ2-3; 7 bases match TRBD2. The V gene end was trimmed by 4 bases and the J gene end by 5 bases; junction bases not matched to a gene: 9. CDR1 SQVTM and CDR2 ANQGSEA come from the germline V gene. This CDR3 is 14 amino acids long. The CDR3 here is CSVGRVAGEDTQYF. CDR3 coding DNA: TGCAGCGTTGGTAGAGTAGCGGGCGAAGATACGCAGTATTTT.

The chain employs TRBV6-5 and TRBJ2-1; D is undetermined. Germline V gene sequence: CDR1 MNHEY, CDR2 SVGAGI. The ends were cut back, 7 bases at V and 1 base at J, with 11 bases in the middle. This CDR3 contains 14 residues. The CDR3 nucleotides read TGTGCCAGCACCCAAGACACGTCCTACAATGAGCAGTTCTTC. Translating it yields CASTQDTSYNEQFF.

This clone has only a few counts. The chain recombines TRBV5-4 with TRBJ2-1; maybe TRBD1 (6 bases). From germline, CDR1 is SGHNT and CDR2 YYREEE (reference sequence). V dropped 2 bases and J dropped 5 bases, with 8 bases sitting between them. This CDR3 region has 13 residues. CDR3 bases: TGTGCCAGCAGCTTAGGACAGCACAATGAGCAGTTCTTC. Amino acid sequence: CASSLGQHNEQFF. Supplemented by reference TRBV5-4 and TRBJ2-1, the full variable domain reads ETGVTQSPTHLIKTRGQQVTLRCSSQSGHNTVSWYQQALGQGPQFIFQYYREEENGRGNFPPRFSGLQFPNYSSELNVNALELDDSALYLCASSLGQHNEQFFGPGTRLTVL.

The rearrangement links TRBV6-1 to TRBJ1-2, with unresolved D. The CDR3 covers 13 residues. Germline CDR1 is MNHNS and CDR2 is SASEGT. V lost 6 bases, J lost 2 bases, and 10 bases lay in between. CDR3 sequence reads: CASSEEGNYGYTF. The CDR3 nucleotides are TGTGCCAGCAGCGAGGAGGGAAACTATGGCTACACCTTC.

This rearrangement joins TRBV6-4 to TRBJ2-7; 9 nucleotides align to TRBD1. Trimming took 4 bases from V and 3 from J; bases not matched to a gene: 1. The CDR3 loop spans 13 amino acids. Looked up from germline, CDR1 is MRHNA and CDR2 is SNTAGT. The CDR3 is CASSGTGDYEQYV. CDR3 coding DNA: TGTGCCAGCAGTGGGACAGGGGACTACGAGCAGTACGTC.

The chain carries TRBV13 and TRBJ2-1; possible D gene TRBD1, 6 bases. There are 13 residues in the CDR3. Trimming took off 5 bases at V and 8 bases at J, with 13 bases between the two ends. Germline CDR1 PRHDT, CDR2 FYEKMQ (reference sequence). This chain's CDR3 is CASSPERGYEQFF. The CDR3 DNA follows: TGTGCCAGCAGCCCGGAAAGGGGGTATGAGCAGTTCTTC.

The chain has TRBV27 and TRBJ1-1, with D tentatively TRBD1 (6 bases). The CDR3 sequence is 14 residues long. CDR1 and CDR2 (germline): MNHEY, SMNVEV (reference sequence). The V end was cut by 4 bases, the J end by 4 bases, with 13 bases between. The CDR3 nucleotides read TGTGCCAGCAGTTCCCAGGGGCAAGGCACTGAAGCTTTCTTT. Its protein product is CASSSQGQGTEAFF.

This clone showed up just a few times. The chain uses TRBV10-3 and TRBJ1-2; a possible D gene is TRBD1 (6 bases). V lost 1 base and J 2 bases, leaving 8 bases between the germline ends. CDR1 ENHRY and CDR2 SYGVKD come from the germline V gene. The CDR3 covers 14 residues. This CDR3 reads CAISELQGNYGYTF. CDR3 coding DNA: TGTGCCATCAGTGAGTTACAGGGCAACTATGGCTACACCTTC.

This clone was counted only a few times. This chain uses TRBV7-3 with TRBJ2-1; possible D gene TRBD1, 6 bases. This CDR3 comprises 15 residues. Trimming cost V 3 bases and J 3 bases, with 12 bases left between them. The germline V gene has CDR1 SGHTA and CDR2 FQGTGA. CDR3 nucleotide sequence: TGTGCCAGCAGCTTGACCGGGACATACTACAATGAGCAGTTCTTC. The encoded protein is CASSLTGTYYNEQFF.